This paragraph reports one T cell receptor beta chain. The CDR3 contains 16 residues. Trimming took 0 bases from V and 6 from J, leaving 15 bases between them. The V gene's germline CDR1 is LNHNV and CDR2 YYDKDF (reference sequence). This sample is part of a study of lymphopenia after photon versus proton radiotherapy. Libraries were prepared by immunoSEQ multiplex PCR; TCRdb keeps only in-frame clonotypes and omits some of them. The data hold about 83,000 clones, with around 82% observed a single time. The chain links TRBV15 to TRBJ1-5; the D gene is possibly TRBD1 (5 bases). This sequence was found in a man aged 55 to 70 with pancreatic cancer. This specimen consisted of peripheral blood, obtained from a patient treated with proton-based radiotherapy. The CDR3 here is CATSRDKGGRGQPQHF. The DNA of the CDR3 is TGTGCCACCAGCAGAGATAAAGGCGGAAGGGGTCAGCCCCAGCATTTT.